The source of this TCR beta chain is a study of shared clonotypes between healthy human individuals. The study, taken as a whole, reports: A handful of donors showed sharing of about 4.6% of naive CD4 clonotypes.

The CDR3 runs to 14 residues. Trimming removed 6 bases from V and 1 base from J, with 12 bases in between. Germline values: CDR1 MNHEY, CDR2 SVGAGI. On this clone: The antigen remains undetermined.

Participating donors were healthy, HIV-negative adults free of recent acute infections or vaccinations. Splitting the CD4+ cells yielded a CD45RA+ naive subset and a CD45RA-negative memory subset. Assay execution proceeded at the deep level. Repertoires were generated with immunoSEQ multiplex PCR, while TCRdb's copy carries only in-frame clones and drops some. The sample lists around 2.1 million clones, around 95% occurring once. The receptor's source is a man between 18 and 35 years old in good health. Material for sequencing was naive CD4+ T cells sorted from blood. As to subset: CD45RA+ positively selected. V is TRBV6-5 and J is TRBJ2-5; D gene ambiguous. The CDR3 nucleotides read TGTGCCAGCAGAGGAGCGTCGACCCAAGAGACCCAGTACTTC. Translated, it gives CASRGASTQETQYF.